This T cell receptor (beta chain) was documented in a study of memory CD4+ T cells and cytomegalovirus serostatus. Study-level results: Suggested: most of the CMV-linked TCR signature lies in CD4+ memory cells. Repertoires predicted CMV serostatus with median bootstrapped AUC of approximately 0.94.

Profiling relied on immunoSEQ multiplex PCR, and the TCRdb table lists in-frame clones only, not all of them. The table lists 55,000 to 75,000 clones, roughly four fifths of them singletons. The CDR3 sequence is 16 residues long. This clone has just a few counts. Antigen unknown. Single viable CD3+CD4+CD8-CD45RO+ cells were sorted as the memory CD4+ T cells. Positive selection with CD4 microbeads enriched total CD4+ T cells. The specimen sequenced was memory CD4+ T cells from blood. The origin of this receptor is an adult in good health and CMV-seronegative. The gene calls are TRBV21-1 and TRBJ2-2; TRBD1, the table's D call, lacks a check against the DNA. TRBV21-1 constitutes a pseudogene. CDR3 sequence: CASSIARTGLAGELFF. The CDR3 nucleotides are TGTGCCAGCAGCATTGCCAGGACAGGGCTCGCCGGGGAGCTGTTTTTT.